This T cell receptor (beta chain) came from a study of cytomegalovirus exposure and HLA in healthy donors. The V gene lost 2 bases and the J gene lost 0 bases, with 11 bases spanning the gap. The germline gives CDR1 MGHDK, CDR2 SYGVNS. The CDR3 totals 16 residues. This PCR relied on a set of 60 Vbeta primers and 13 Jbeta primers. As processed by the authors: In a later analysis, of roughly 73 million unique beta chains, roughly 10 million appeared in at least two donors. Some clones are missing from TCRdb's copy, which holds only in-frame ones; the method was immunoSEQ multiplex PCR. V and J calls and clone size are those listed in that table; D and trimming were worked out from the DNA. The sample holds some 110,000 clones, 55% to 75% seen once.

The receptor was derived from a man aged 25-45 years in good health and CMV-seropositive. The sequenced sample was PBMCs. The chain uses TRBV25-1 and TRBJ2-1, with D unresolved. In DNA, the CDR3 is TGTGCCAGCAGTGAAGCATCTCCTAGCTCCTACAATGAGCAGTTCTTC. Amino acid sequence: CASSEASPSSYNEQFF.